Below, 4 T cell receptor beta chains from the same sample are listed, as sequenced in a study of shared clonotypes between healthy human individuals. The protocol was immunoSEQ multiplex PCR, while the TCRdb copy is restricted to in-frame clones and leaves out a portion. The sample consists of around 2,100,000 clones, approximately 94% of them appearing once. Terminally differentiated effector memory CD45RA+ cells were excluded by CCR7 positive selection of CD45RO-negative cells. The sample comprised naive CD8+ T cells sorted from blood. The source of these receptors is a man between 18 and 35 years old in good health.

This chain uses TRBV29-1 with TRBJ1-2; perhaps TRBD1 as D (5 bases). Germline V lookup: CDR1 SQVTM, CDR2 ANQGSEA. V was pared by 4 bases and J by 2 bases, with 11 bases between. The CDR3 has 13 amino acids. CDR3 region: CSVGVTVNYGYTF. In nucleotides, the CDR3 is TGCAGCGTTGGAGTGACAGTCAACTATGGCTACACCTTC.

J is TRBJ2-3 and V is TRBV5-1, with D perhaps TRBD2 (5 bases). The CDR3 extends over 15 amino acids. Trimming left V 2 bases short and J 3 bases short, with 13 bases between. CDR1 and CDR2 (germline): SGHRS, YFSETQ. CDR3 in DNA: TGCGCCAGCAGCTTCCTGCCTAGCCAAACAGATACGCAGTATTTT. Its protein product is CASSFLPSQTDTQYF.

The CDR3, as DNA: TGTGCCATCAGTGAGCGACTCCAGGGGGCAGGCGGGGAGCTGTTTTTT. Its protein is CAISERLQGAGGELFF. The chain is built from TRBV10-3 and TRBJ2-2; 8 bases line up with TRBD1. J was trimmed by 7 bases and V by 2 bases; bases with no gene match: 9. The germline V gene has CDR1 ENHRY and CDR2 SYGVKD. The CDR3 covers 16 residues.

The chain's CDR3 is CASTSRPTGELFF. The CDR3 DNA is TGTGCCAGCACCTCACGGCCGACCGGGGAGCTGTTTTTT. This rearrangement joins TRBV27 to TRBJ2-2; D ambiguous. V lost 7 bases to trimming and J lost 5 bases, with 11 bases between them. CDR3 length: 13 amino acids. Germline loops: CDR1 MNHEY, CDR2 SMNVEV (reference sequence).